Shown below are 4 T cell receptor beta chains from a single sample sequenced in a study of CD8 T cells in Susac syndrome. RNA, at about 0.5 to 1 ug, was reverse transcribed with random hexamers. TCRdb fed the immunoSEQ multiplex PCR reads into MiXCR, producing one record per CDR3 protein. The sample yields 200,000 to 250,000 distinct CDR3 sequences, 85% to 95% seen once. The sequenced sample was CD4+ T cells from PBMCs. The source of these receptors is a human donor with multiple sclerosis.

This chain connects TRBV7-2 to TRBJ2-1; 11 bases are a match to TRBD2. With 2 bases clipped from V and 0 bases from J, the junction kept 6 bases outside the gene matches. The germline gives CDR1 SGHTA, CDR2 FQGNSA. This CDR3 is built from 18 residues. The CDR3: CASSLRTSGRGSYNEQFF. As DNA, the CDR3 is TGTGCCAGCAGCTTACGGACTAGCGGGCGAGGCTCCTACAATGAGCAGTTCTTC.

This clonotype was detected only once. The chain carries TRBV19 and TRBJ2-2, with a possible D match to TRBD2 (5 bases). Germline CDR1 LNHDA, CDR2 SQIVND (reference sequence). With 3 bases removed from V and 3 bases from J, the gap between germline ends came to 8 bases. CDR3 length equals 14 residues. The CDR3 DNA reads TGTGCCAGTAGTATCCCTAGCCACACCGGGGAGCTGTTTTTT. It translates to CASSIPSHTGELFF.

V and J are TRBV28 and TRBJ1-3; D not resolved. The V and J ends lost 4 bases and 2 bases respectively, with 9 bases between them. The CDR3 extends over 14 amino acids. Looked up from germline, CDR1 is MDHEN and CDR2 is SYDVKM. The CDR3 here is CASSSGFTGNTIYF. In DNA form, the CDR3 reads TGTGCCAGCAGTTCGGGGTTTACTGGAAACACCATATATTTT.

This clonotype was counted once. The chain combines TRBV3-1 with TRBJ2-1; tentatively, D is TRBD2 (6 bases). The CDR3 spans 16 residues. V was pared by 4 bases and J by 6 bases, with 19 bases between. Per the germline V gene, CDR1 is LGHDT and CDR2 is YNNKEL (reference sequence). The CDR3 region is CASSPTRPPRGNEQFF. CDR3 DNA sequence: TGTGCCAGCAGCCCGACTAGACCCCCAAGGGGCAATGAGCAGTTCTTC.